This T cell receptor beta chain came from a study of OX40 agonist ivuxolimab in advanced cancers. Trimming took 9 bases from V and 0 from J, leaving 18 bases between them. The CDR3 runs 15 residues. In germline, CDR1 is SGHRS, CDR2 YFSETQ. Only in-frame clones appear in the TCRdb table, and some are missing; sequencing was by immunoSEQ multiplex PCR. The repertoire has about 60,000 clones, about 90% of them found once; the top ten carry roughly 16%. This TCR was recovered from an adult with an advanced solid tumor such as melanoma, head and neck, liver or kidney cancer. The sequenced sample was CD4+ or CD8+ T cells sorted from blood, obtained in a trial of the OX40 agonist ivuxolimab. This chain joins TRBV5-1 and TRBJ2-5; D is possibly TRBD2 (8 bases). The chain's CDR3 is CATRGGGGYQETQYF. The CDR3 DNA sequence: TGCGCCACCCGAGGGGGCGGGGGGTACCAAGAGACCCAGTACTTC.